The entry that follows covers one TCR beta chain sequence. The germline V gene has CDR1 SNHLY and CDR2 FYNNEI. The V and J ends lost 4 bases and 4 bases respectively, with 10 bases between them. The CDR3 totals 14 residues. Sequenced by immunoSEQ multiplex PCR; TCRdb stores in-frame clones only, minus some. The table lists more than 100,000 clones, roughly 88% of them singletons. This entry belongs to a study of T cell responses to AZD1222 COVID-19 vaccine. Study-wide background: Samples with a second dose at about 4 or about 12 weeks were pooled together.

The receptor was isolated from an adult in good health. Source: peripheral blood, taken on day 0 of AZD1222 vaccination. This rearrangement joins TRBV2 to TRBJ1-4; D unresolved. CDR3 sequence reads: CASSGERSNEKLFF. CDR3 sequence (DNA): TGTGCCAGCAGTGGTGAACGGAGTAATGAAAAACTGTTTTTT.